What follows describes a single T cell receptor beta chain. The antigen is unknown. The record originates from a study of T cell clonotyping in hematopoietic cell transplantation. Trimming cost V 5 bases and J 2 bases, with 9 bases left between them. The CDR3 spans 13 residues. CDR1 is LNHDA, CDR2 SQIVND, per germline (reference sequence). Study-wide points: Few recipient clonotypes overlapped donors; over 97% were de novo at given depth. Graft donor and pretransplant recipient Inverse Simpson Index values predicted broader posttransplant TCR diversity. Pathologically expanded recipient clonotypes increased progressively from day 30 to day 180 as diversity fell. No sorting was done, leaving CD4 and CD8 contributions mixed.

The data were produced by immunoSEQ multiplex PCR, yet TCRdb's version contains in-frame clones alone and is incomplete. The table lists about 36,000 clones, over 70% of them singletons. The clonotype was recovered from a woman aged 40 to 50 in good health. Some clones in this sample may be carry-over from other donors' samples. Sequenced: peripheral blood mononuclear cells. The rearrangement joins TRBV19 to TRBJ2-5; perhaps TRBD1 as D (5 bases). CDR3 protein: CASSWGNQETQYF. The CDR3 nucleotides are TGTGCCAGTAGTTGGGGCAATCAAGAGACCCAGTACTTC. Full variable domain (missing parts from reference TRBV19 and TRBJ2-5): DGGITQSPKYLFRKEGQNVTLSCEQNLNHDAMYWYRQDPGQGLRLIYYSQIVNDFQKGDIAEGYSVSREKKESFPLTVTSAQKNPTAFYLCASSWGNQETQYFGPGTRLLVL.